This T cell receptor beta chain was captured by sequencing in a study of CD8+CD57+ T cells in acquired aplastic anemia. Remarks on this clonotype: Its antigen is still unknown.

General study findings and limits: The study identified roughly 29 CD8+ CDR3 sequences shared by patients and controls.

The use of genomic DNA as template underpinned the TCR beta VDJ and CDR3 profiling. TCRdb re-derived calls from the reads in MiXCR, one entry per CDR3 protein. The sample has around 400,000 distinct CDR3 sequences, 65% to 75% seen once; the top ten hold approximately 3.8%. Trimming took 3 bases from V and 6 from J; bases not matched to a gene: 7. CDR1 SGHRS and CDR2 YFSETQ come from the germline V gene. CDR3 length equals 15 residues. This clonotype was sampled from a human donor in good health, serving as a control. The chain uses TRBV5-1 and TRBJ2-7, with TRBD2 matching over 12 bases. The specimen was sorted CD4+, CD8+, or CD8+CD57+ T cells (not recorded which) from PBMCs. CDR3 coding DNA: TGCGCCAGCAGCTCCACGGCGACTAGCGGGGGCGAGCAGTACTTC. This codes for CASSSTATSGGEQYF.